A single sample gave rise to the 23 T cell receptor beta chains below, sequenced in a study of shared clonotypes between healthy human individuals. Terminally differentiated effector memory CD45RA+ cells were excluded by CCR7 positive selection of CD45RO-negative cells. The protocol was immunoSEQ multiplex PCR, while the TCRdb copy is restricted to in-frame clones and leaves out a portion. The table shows approximately 2,200,000 clones, with around 93% occurring only once. The sample was naive CD8+ T cells from PBMCs. These receptors all come from a man aged 18 to 30 in good health. Some clones in this sample may be carry-over from other donors' samples.

This sequence joins TRBV28 and TRBJ1-3; no reliable D call. Trimming took 6 bases from V and 2 from J, leaving 20 bases between them. The CDR3 runs 17 residues. CDR1 and CDR2 (germline): MDHEN, SYDVKM. The CDR3 DNA reads as TGTGCCAGCAGCACCCCTATGGGAGAAGGAGCTGGAAACACCATATATTTT. As protein: CASSTPMGEGAGNTIYF.

The CDR3 is CASSIRGLYSYEQYF. CDR3 DNA: TGTGCCAGTAGTATCCGCGGGCTCTACTCCTACGAGCAGTACTTC. This rearrangement joins TRBV19 to TRBJ2-7; a possible D gene is TRBD2 (5 bases). With 3 bases removed from V and 0 bases from J, the gap between germline ends came to 12 bases. Per the germline V gene, CDR1 is LNHDA and CDR2 is SQIVND (reference sequence). This CDR3 is built from 15 residues.

Remarks on this clone: This sample includes further DNA sequences coding for the same CDR3. This chain joins TRBV11-2 and TRBJ2-1; D not resolved. The CDR3 runs to 10 residues. Per germline, CDR1 SGHAT and CDR2 FQNNGV. Trimming shortened V by 5 bases and J by 7 bases, and 3 bases separated the two germline ends. CDR3 nucleotides: TGTGCCAGCAGCCTGAATGAGCAGTTCTTC. This gives the protein CASSLNEQFF.

The chain has TRBV11-2 and TRBJ2-2, with D unresolved. Germline values: CDR1 SGHAT, CDR2 FQNNGV. The CDR3 totals 13 residues. V was shortened by 7 bases and J by 7 bases, with 13 bases between the two germline ends. The CDR3: CASTLLERGELFF. Written as DNA, the CDR3 is TGTGCCAGCACCTTGCTCGAGCGCGGGGAGCTGTTTTTT.

The chain uses TRBV4-3 and TRBJ2-7, with 7 bases lining up with TRBD1. CDR3 size: 13 residues. Germline CDR1 is LGHNA and CDR2 is YSLEER. V gave up 8 bases and J gave up 1 base; unmatched junction bases: 5. CDR3 in DNA: TGCGCCAGCGGGGACAGACCGTCCTACGAGCAGTACTTC. It specifies CASGDRPSYEQYF.

Comments on this clone: Other DNA sequences in the same sample also yield this CDR3. The rearrangement uses TRBV10-2 and TRBJ2-7; 9 bases match TRBD1. Germline values: CDR1 WSHSY, CDR2 SAAADI. J gave up 1 base and V 8 bases, and 0 bases lay outside the gene matches. This CDR3 contains 12 residues. The CDR3 DNA follows: TGCGCCAGCGGGACAGGGTCCTACGAGCAGTACTTC. Its protein is CASGTGSYEQYF.

CDR3 sequence reads: CAFKAGYEQFF. The DNA for the CDR3 is TGTGCCTTTAAAGCGGGTTATGAGCAGTTCTTC. The chain is built from TRBV30 and TRBJ2-1, with D possibly matching TRBD2 (6 bases). Trimming shortened V by 7 bases and J by 8 bases, and 12 bases separated the two germline ends. In germline, CDR1 is GTSNPN, CDR2 SVGIG (reference sequence). The CDR3 runs to 11 residues.

A word on this clone: The junction does not match germline at one end; this may be a read error. This chain joins TRBV6-6 and TRBJ1-2, with D tentatively TRBD1 (5 bases). The CDR3 has 14 residues. Per germline, CDR1 MNHNY and CDR2 SVGAGI (reference sequence). The CDR3 sequence: CASRIVTGHYGYTF. CDR3 sequence (DNA): TGTGCCAGCAGGATAGTGACCGGACACTATGGTTACACCTTC.

The V gene is TRBV5-6, the J gene TRBJ2-5; the D is unclear. The CDR3 totals 13 residues. V was cut by 4 bases and J by 5 bases, with 12 bases left in between. Germline V lookup: CDR1 SGHDT, CDR2 YYEEEE. The CDR3 DNA sequence: TGTGCCAGCAGCGCAAACCGAGCGGAGACCCAGTACTTC. Translating it yields CASSANRAETQYF.

V and J are TRBV28 and TRBJ2-3; D gene unclear. The germline V gene encodes CDR1 MDHEN and CDR2 SYDVKM. This CDR3 contains 15 residues. Between the trimmed V and J ends, which lost 1 base and 6 bases, there was a span of 14 bases. For the CDR3, the DNA is TGTGCCAGCAGTTTATCGTCCACGGAAGGGGATACGCAGTATTTT. Amino acid sequence: CASSLSSTEGDTQYF.

This clone appeared a single time. The gene calls are TRBV27 and TRBJ1-1; the match to TRBD1 covers 7 bases. This CDR3 has 15 amino acids. Germline values: CDR1 MNHEY, CDR2 SMNVEV (reference sequence). V shed 6 bases and J 1 base; nucleotides not matched to a gene: 8. CDR3 protein: CASSPGRTGNTEAFF. The CDR3 DNA is TGTGCCAGCAGCCCGGGGCGGACAGGGAACACTGAAGCTTTCTTT.

The chain combines TRBV7-8 with TRBJ2-7; tentatively, D is TRBD2 (6 bases). The germline V gene encodes CDR1 SGHVS and CDR2 FQNEAQ. The length of the CDR3 is 14 residues. Trimming cost V 4 bases and J 0 bases, with 10 bases left between them. CDR3 sequence reads: CASSWLADSYEQYF. CDR3 nucleotides: TGTGCCAGCAGCTGGTTAGCGGACTCCTACGAGCAGTACTTC.

The chain carries TRBV13 and TRBJ1-4; a weak D match, TRBD1 (6 bases). This CDR3 contains 15 residues. Trimming left V 5 bases short and J 7 bases short, with 17 bases between. Germline V gives CDR1 PRHDT, CDR2 FYEKMQ (reference sequence). The CDR3 here is CASSHREGRFEKLFF. Here the CDR3 DNA reads TGTGCCAGCAGCCACAGGGAGGGGAGGTTTGAAAAACTGTTTTTT. The complete variable domain, with remaining parts taken from reference TRBV13 and TRBJ1-4, reads AAGVIQSPRHLIKEKRETATLKCYPIPRHDTVYWYQQGPGQDPQFLISFYEKMQSDKGSIPDRFSAQQFSDYHSELNMSSLELGDSALYFCASSHREGRFEKLFFGSGTQLSVL.

This clone was detected once. The CDR3 is CSVEDRPTSQYF. The CDR3 region has the DNA TGCAGCGTTGAAGATAGGCCAACGTCCCAGTACTTC. This chain joins TRBV29-1 and TRBJ2-5; unclear D gene. V lost 0 bases and J 9 bases, leaving 11 bases between the germline ends. Germline CDR1 SQVTM, CDR2 ANQGSEA. The length of the CDR3 is 12 residues.

The V call is TRBV7-9, the J call TRBJ2-3, with 12 bases matching TRBD2. The CDR3 extends over 15 amino acids. Trimming took 5 bases from V and 6 from J; bases not matched to a gene: 6. The germline V gene has CDR1 SEHNR and CDR2 FQNEAQ (reference sequence). The CDR3 DNA reads TGTGCCAGCAGCACGAGACTAGCGGGAGAGGATACGCAGTATTTT. Its translation: CASSTRLAGEDTQYF.

The rearrangement uses TRBV19 and TRBJ1-4, with TRBD1 identical over 7 bases. CDR3 length: 15 amino acids. Looked up from germline, CDR1 is LNHDA and CDR2 is SQIVND (reference sequence). The V gene end was trimmed by 6 bases and the J gene end by 0 bases; junction bases not matched to a gene: 4. The CDR3 spells CASRETGATNEKLFF. CDR3 sequence (DNA): TGTGCCAGTAGAGAAACAGGGGCAACTAATGAAAAACTGTTTTTT.

The count of this clone is one. With a much larger clone just one base away, this may be a read error. This same CDR3 is encoded by further DNA sequences in the sample. The chain joins TRBV7-3 to TRBJ1-1; maybe TRBD1 (5 bases). The CDR3 spans 12 residues. Germline V gene sequence: CDR1 SGHTA, CDR2 FQGTGA. V was trimmed by 2 bases and J by 7 bases, leaving 8 bases between them. The CDR3 DNA follows: TGTGCCAGCAGCTTAGGGGGGAGTGAAGCTTTCTTT. This gives the protein CASSLGGSEAFF.

This chain connects TRBV27 to TRBJ1-4; D is possibly TRBD1 (6 bases). Germline V gene data show CDR1 as MNHEY and CDR2 as SMNVEV (reference sequence). The CDR3 has 16 amino acids. Trimming took off 5 bases at V and 7 bases at J, with 20 bases between the two ends. Here the CDR3 reads CASSNLLPGEVEKLFF. The CDR3, as DNA: TGTGCCAGCAGTAACCTCCTCCCAGGGGAGGTTGAAAAACTGTTTTTT.

The chain has TRBV6-5 and TRBJ2-1; D remains ambiguous. The CDR3 contains 14 residues. The germline CDR1 and CDR2 sequences are MNHEY and SVGAGI. Deletions cut 8 bases from V and 5 bases from J, with 16 bases between. CDR3 protein: CASFSRGADNEQFF. The CDR3 nucleotides read TGTGCCAGCTTTTCGCGCGGAGCCGACAATGAGCAGTTCTTC.

The chain combines TRBV28 with TRBJ2-7; 11 bases agree with TRBD1. J lost 3 bases, V lost 3 bases, and 4 bases had no gene match. This CDR3 has 15 residues. From germline, CDR1 is MDHEN and CDR2 SYDVKM. The CDR3 DNA follows: TGTGCCAGCAGTTTCTTGGACAGGGGGCTCTACGAGCAGTACTTC. Translating it yields CASSFLDRGLYEQYF.

The gene calls are TRBV28 and TRBJ2-1; 11 bases agree with TRBD1. This CDR3 has 17 amino acids. J lost 0 bases, V lost 6 bases, and 7 bases had no gene match. CDR1 and CDR2 (germline): MDHEN, SYDVKM. The CDR3 here is CASSRDRGVSSYNEQFF. Here the CDR3 DNA reads TGTGCCAGCAGCAGGGACAGGGGGGTTAGCTCCTACAATGAGCAGTTCTTC.

The chain combines TRBV28 with TRBJ2-7; D is undetermined. From germline, CDR1 is MDHEN and CDR2 SYDVKM. The CDR3 has 15 amino acids. The V and J ends lost 3 bases and 2 bases respectively, with 14 bases between them. Written as DNA, the CDR3 is TGTGCCAGCAGTTTCTCGAGGTTTTTACCCTACGAGCAGTACTTC. Its protein is CASSFSRFLPYEQYF.

This sequence joins TRBV9 and TRBJ1-4, with D unclear. Between the trimmed V and J ends, which lost 0 bases and 8 bases, there was a span of 14 bases. Germline V gene data show CDR1 as SGDLS and CDR2 as YYNGEE. This CDR3 has 15 amino acids. CDR3 amino acids: CASSVDGGDREKLFF. DNA of the CDR3: TGTGCCAGCAGCGTAGACGGAGGCGATCGGGAAAAACTGTTTTTT.